This T cell receptor beta chain derives from a study of T cell repertoires in aging, cancer and after chemotherapy. Amplification of TCR beta used genomic DNA extracted from peripheral blood. This clonotype has more than one count but fewer than ten. Rearranged V-D-J TRB sequences were amplified with a mixed TRB-A/B primer pool. MiXCR, applied by TCRdb to the multiplex PCR reads, yields one record per CDR3 protein. The table shows approximately 6,600 distinct CDR3 sequences, with about 29% occurring only once. Germline CDR1 is ENHRY and CDR2 is SYGVKD. This CDR3 has 15 amino acids. Trimming cost V 2 bases and J 5 bases, with 12 bases left between them.

The rearrangement uses TRBV10-3 and TRBJ2-2, with a weak D call TRBD2 (7 bases). The sequencing input was blood. The sequence derives from a human donor with a blood cancer. The donor label of this sample is uncertain. CDR3 amino acids: CAISETGGLTGELFF. The CDR3 DNA reads TGTGCCATCAGTGAGACCGGGGGGCTTACCGGGGAGCTGTTTTTT.